These 23 T cell receptor beta chains came from one sample sequenced in a study of a mutant IDH1 vaccine in newly diagnosed glioma (dated by TCRdb to the early 2020s). No cognate antigen is known for these TCRs. The sample's time point label, in plain terms: week 35, safety follow-up. A 20-mer mutant IDH1 peptide at 300 micrograms in Montanide made up each vaccine dose, which was injected subcutaneously together with topical imiquimod. Library construction relied on the immunoSEQ multiplex PCR assay. TCRdb took over this immuneACCESS table, retaining in-frame rearrangements with V and J assigned. Such tables are incomplete; in checked studies, under half of the missing clones stem from an unresolved V gene, and the remainder is unexplained. The sample table lists some 31,000 clones, 79% of them with a count of one. The top ten clonotypes cover about 9.3% of the sample. The sample in question was PBMCs, obtained from a glioma patient whose treatment included an IDH1 peptide vaccine. The receptors were gathered from a woman aged 25 to 39 with glioma. Some clones in this sample may be carry-over from other donors' samples.

This clone turned up a few times. V usage is TRBV5-6 and J usage is TRBJ2-2; D may be TRBD1 (5 bases). Germline-derived CDR1 and CDR2 are SGHDT and YYEEEE. V was pared by 2 bases and J by 7 bases, with 6 bases between. This CDR3 has 12 residues. CDR3 in amino acids: CASSFRDGELFF. The CDR3 nucleotides are TGTGCCAGCAGCTTCAGGGACGGGGAGCTGTTTTTT.

This chain connects TRBV9 to TRBJ2-3, with TRBD2 matching over 7 bases. Germline values: CDR1 SGDLS, CDR2 YYNGEE. Trimming took 4 bases from V and 5 from J; bases not matched to a gene: 10. This CDR3 spans 15 amino acids. CDR3 sequence: CASSYGRAGGDTQYF. Written as DNA, the CDR3 is TGTGCCAGCAGCTATGGGAGGGCCGGAGGAGATACGCAGTATTTT.

The genes are TRBV6-6 and TRBJ1-2; D perhaps matches TRBD1 (5 bases). The V end was cut by 5 bases, the J end by 5 bases, with 15 bases between. CDR3 length: 14 residues. Germline lookup yields CDR1 MNHNY and CDR2 SVGAGI (reference sequence). CDR3 sequence: CASSRGTDWYGYTF. CDR3 DNA: TGTGCCAGCAGTCGGGGGACGGACTGGTATGGCTACACCTTC.

This chain uses TRBV19 with TRBJ1-4; 8 bases fit TRBD1. With V trimmed by 5 bases and J by 7 bases, 12 bases remained unmatched. The V gene's germline CDR1 is LNHDA and CDR2 SQIVND (reference sequence). This CDR3 is 16 amino acids long. CDR3 loop: CASSASGQANIEKLFF. CDR3 DNA: TGTGCCAGTAGTGCGTCGGGACAGGCGAACATTGAAAAACTGTTTTTT.

The chain couples TRBV9 to TRBJ2-5; TRBD2 matches 11 bases. V lost 4 bases and J lost 1; bases outside the gene matches: 3. The CDR3 consists of 15 residues. The germline CDR1 and CDR2 sequences are SGDLS and YYNGEE. The CDR3 reads CASSPSGRPQETQYF. As DNA, the CDR3 is TGTGCCAGCAGCCCTAGCGGGAGGCCCCAAGAGACCCAGTACTTC. The complete variable domain, with remaining parts taken from reference TRBV9 and TRBJ2-5, reads DSGVTQTPKHLITATGQRVTLRCSPRSGDLSVYWYQQSLDQGLQFLIQYYNGEERAKGNILERFSAQQFPDLHSELNLSSLELGDSALYFCASSPSGRPQETQYFGPGTRLLVL.

The rearrangement links TRBV2 to TRBJ1-1; 7 bases fit TRBD1. V gave up 2 bases and J gave up 3 bases; unmatched junction bases: 3. Germline V gene lookup returns CDR1 SNHLY and CDR2 FYNNEI. The CDR3 length is 14 residues. CDR3 amino acids: CASSERQGDTEAFF. CDR3 nucleotides: TGTGCCAGCAGTGAAAGACAGGGAGACACTGAAGCTTTCTTT.

The J gene is TRBJ2-7, the V gene TRBV9; possibly TRBD2 for D (7 bases). Germline CDR1 is SGDLS and CDR2 is YYNGEE. V was pared by 0 bases and J by 5 bases, with 12 bases between. The CDR3 runs 14 residues. The CDR3 spells CASSVGGGLNEQYF. CDR3 DNA sequence: TGTGCCAGCAGCGTAGGGGGGGGGCTCAACGAGCAGTACTTC.

V usage is TRBV18 and J usage is TRBJ2-1; 7 bases fit TRBD2. Per the germline V gene, CDR1 is KGHSH and CDR2 is LQKENI. V was pared by 2 bases and J by 0 bases, with 1 base of the junction left unmatched. The CDR3 loop spans 15 amino acids. The CDR3 sequence: CASSPGGSSYNEQFF. The CDR3 DNA follows: TGTGCCAGCTCACCAGGCGGGAGCTCCTACAATGAGCAGTTCTTC.

The genes are TRBV6-1 and TRBJ1-1, with D possibly matching TRBD1 (5 bases). This CDR3 is built from 14 residues. CDR1 is MNHNS and CDR2 is SASEGT in the germline V gene. The V and J ends lost 7 bases and 0 bases respectively, with 12 bases between them. The CDR3 spells CASTTGTLNTEAFF. The CDR3 DNA follows: TGTGCCAGCACCACTGGGACCCTGAACACTGAAGCTTTCTTT.

The CDR3, as DNA: TGTGCCAGCAGTTTCGCGGGAGGGGGAAATGAGCAGTTCTTC. It yields the protein CASSFAGGGNEQFF. The J gene is TRBJ2-1, the V gene TRBV27, with 9 nucleotides matching TRBD2. Germline trimming cut 3 bases from V and 7 bases from J; bases unmatched to any gene: 4. CDR3 length: 14 amino acids. Looked up from germline, CDR1 is MNHEY and CDR2 is SMNVEV (reference sequence).

The chain recombines TRBV10-3 with TRBJ2-2, with D maybe TRBD2 (5 bases). There are 14 residues in the CDR3. The V and J ends lost 7 bases and 2 bases respectively, with 11 bases between them. In germline, CDR1 is ENHRY, CDR2 SYGVKD. The CDR3 loop reads CAITGGTNTGELFF. CDR3 nucleotides: TGTGCCATCACCGGAGGTACCAACACCGGGGAGCTGTTTTTT.

The chain joins TRBV4-1 to TRBJ2-5, with 7 bases matching TRBD2. After removal of 1 base from V and 4 bases from J, the junction contained 6 bases not matched to a gene. Per the germline V gene, CDR1 is MGHRA and CDR2 is YSYEKL. This CDR3 has 15 residues. The CDR3 region is CASSQGEGFGETQYF. The CDR3 DNA follows: TGCGCCAGCAGCCAAGGGGAGGGATTCGGAGAGACCCAGTACTTC.

The chain couples TRBV4-1 to TRBJ2-3; a possible D gene is TRBD1 (5 bases). This CDR3 has 13 residues. The V gene lost 2 bases and the J gene lost 5 bases, with 8 bases spanning the gap. From germline, CDR1 is MGHRA and CDR2 YSYEKL. The CDR3 DNA reads TGCGCCAGCAGCCAAACCAGGGAAGATACGCAGTATTTT. Translated: CASSQTREDTQYF.

V and J are TRBV7-9 and TRBJ2-7, with D unresolved. Trimming stripped 3 bases from V and 5 bases from J, with 2 bases between. The CDR3 runs to 10 residues. Germline V gene lookup returns CDR1 SEHNR and CDR2 FQNEAQ (reference sequence). The DNA for the CDR3 is TGTGCCAGCAGCTTGCACGAGCAGTACTTC. Translating it yields CASSLHEQYF.

J is TRBJ1-2 and V is TRBV11-2; a weak D match, TRBD1 (5 bases). Trimming cost V 4 bases and J 1 base, with 22 bases left between them. The germline V gene has CDR1 SGHAT and CDR2 FQNNGV. The CDR3 has 18 amino acids. The CDR3, as DNA: TGTGCCAGCAGCTCTATTCAGGGTGGCGACCCTTTTAACTATGGCTACACCTTC. This encodes CASSSIQGGDPFNYGYTF.

As DNA, the CDR3 is TGTGCCAGCAGCTTGAGGGGGGCTCTTATGATGGACGAGCAGTACTTC. It specifies CASSLRGALMMDEQYF. The chain couples TRBV11-2 to TRBJ2-7; D assignment may be TRBD1 or TRBD2 (6 bases each). Looked up from germline, CDR1 is SGHAT and CDR2 is FQNNGV. The length of the CDR3 is 16 residues. Trimming stripped 3 bases from V and 5 bases from J, with 20 bases between.

This chain joins TRBV28 and TRBJ1-5; the match to TRBD1 covers 8 bases. V trimming: 4 bases; J trimming: 6 bases; junction bases outside the gene matches: 8. CDR3 size: 15 residues. Germline lookup yields CDR1 MDHEN and CDR2 SYDVKM. DNA of the CDR3: TGTGCCAGCAGTTCCAGGACAGGGCTCGGTCAGCCCCAGCATTTT. This encodes CASSSRTGLGQPQHF. Looking up the rest from reference TRBV28 and TRBJ1-5 gives the full variable domain: DVKVTQSSRYLVKRTGEKVFLECVQDMDHENMFWYRQDPGLGLRLIYFSYDVKMKEKGDIPEGYSVSREKKERFSLILESASTNQTSMYLCASSSRTGLGQPQHFGDGTRLSIL.

The chain has TRBV5-1 and TRBJ1-1; no clear D. Germline V gene data show CDR1 as SGHRS and CDR2 as YFSETQ. The CDR3 has 14 residues. V lost 6 bases and J lost 4, with 16 bases in between. The CDR3, as DNA: TGCGCCAGCAACGGAGGGTCCCGCCCCACTGAAGCTTTCTTT. Translated, it gives CASNGGSRPTEAFF.

This chain uses TRBV6-5 with TRBJ2-2; D is undetermined. V was shortened by 2 bases and J by 1 base, with 8 bases between the two germline ends. The CDR3 runs to 15 residues. CDR1 is MNHEY and CDR2 is SVGAGI in the germline V gene. CDR3 sequence (DNA): TGTGCCAGCAGTTACGGCTCGGGGAACACCGGGGAGCTGTTTTTT. It codes for CASSYGSGNTGELFF.

This chain uses TRBV5-6 with TRBJ1-3; D ambiguous. Trimming pared 0 bases from V and 4 bases from J, leaving 2 bases between. Germline CDR1 reads SGHDT; CDR2 reads YYEEEE. This CDR3 comprises 12 residues. The CDR3 DNA reads as TGTGCCAGCAGCTTGGGCGGAAACACCATATATTTT. As protein: CASSLGGNTIYF. The variable domain in full, completed from reference TRBV5-6 and TRBJ1-3, reads DAGVTQSPTHLIKTRGQQVTLRCSPKSGHDTVSWYQQALGQGPQFIFQYYEEEERQRGNFPDRFSGHQFPNYSSELNVNALLLGDSALYLCASSLGGNTIYFGEGSWLTVV.

The genes are TRBV5-4 and TRBJ2-5; TRBD2 aligns across 10 bases. CDR3 length equals 15 residues. V lost 2 bases and J lost 4; bases outside the gene matches: 5. CDR1 SGHNT and CDR2 YYREEE come from the germline V gene (reference sequence). CDR3 in amino acids: CASSLSGRAGETQYF. The CDR3 DNA reads TGTGCCAGCAGCTTAAGCGGGAGGGCCGGAGAGACCCAGTACTTC.

The gene calls are TRBV27 and TRBJ2-7, with D possibly matching TRBD2 (6 bases). Germline values: CDR1 MNHEY, CDR2 SMNVEV (reference sequence). The V end lost 2 bases, the J end lost 2 bases, and 10 bases lay between the germline ends. The CDR3 has 14 amino acids. The CDR3, as DNA: TGTGCCAGCAGTTTAGGGGGGAGCCCCTACGAGCAGTACTTC. The encoded protein is CASSLGGSPYEQYF.

As DNA, the CDR3 is TGTGCCAGTAGTATAAATGATAGGGGTTCCCTCTCCTACGAGCAGTACTTC. As protein: CASSINDRGSLSYEQYF. The V call is TRBV19, the J call TRBJ2-7, with D possibly being TRBD1 (5 bases). Germline-derived CDR1 and CDR2 are LNHDA and SQIVND (reference sequence). The CDR3 length is 17 residues. V lost 2 bases and J 0 bases, leaving 17 bases between the germline ends.